This TCR beta chain was retrieved from a study of graft-versus-host responses after intestinal transplantation. Repertoires were generated with immunoSEQ multiplex PCR, while TCRdb's copy carries only in-frame clones and drops some. The sample yields 90,000 to 100,000 clones, about 84% seen once. The germline V gene encodes CDR1 MNHEY and CDR2 SVGAGI. The CDR3 extends over 13 amino acids. After removal of 6 bases from V and 7 bases from J, the junction contained 6 bases not matched to a gene. The J gene is TRBJ1-5, the V gene TRBV6-5; 7 bases are shared with TRBD1. The TCR comes from a human patient who received an intestinal transplant, so some T cells may come from the graft donor. Specimen: PBMCs, collected 255 days after intestinal transplant. In DNA, the CDR3 is TGTGCCAGCAGAGAGACAGGGCCCCAGCCCCAGCATTTT. Residues: CASRETGPQPQHF.